This T cell receptor (beta chain) was documented in a study of cytomegalovirus exposure and HLA in healthy donors. Overall study results and limits: The authors considered a cluster of highly shared sequence variants likely to be a sequencing artifact. The study listed 150 to 200 cytomegalovirus-associated TCR beta chains. Associated with HLA alleles at 0.05 false discovery rate in a later analysis were approximately 17,000 TCR beta sequences.

This CDR3 has 18 amino acids. Germline V lookup: CDR1 SGHNT, CDR2 YYREEE (reference sequence). V dropped 1 base and J dropped 6; count of bases not matched to a gene: 9. Donors had nominal health at sampling but likely had unrecorded immune exposures. On this clone itself: The antigen is undetermined.

PCR amplification relied on 60 Vbeta primers (plus 13 Jbeta primers). The data were produced by immunoSEQ multiplex PCR, yet TCRdb's version contains in-frame clones alone and is incomplete. This sample's table reports around 140,000 clones. This TCR was recovered from a woman between 50 and 59 years old in good health and CMV-seronegative. J is TRBJ2-3 and V is TRBV5-4; 15 bases are a match to TRBD2. Source material: PBMCs. Here the CDR3 reads CASSLSGLAGGGGDTQYF. CDR3 sequence (DNA): TGTGCCAGCAGCTTGTCGGGACTAGCGGGAGGAGGAGGGGATACGCAGTATTTT.